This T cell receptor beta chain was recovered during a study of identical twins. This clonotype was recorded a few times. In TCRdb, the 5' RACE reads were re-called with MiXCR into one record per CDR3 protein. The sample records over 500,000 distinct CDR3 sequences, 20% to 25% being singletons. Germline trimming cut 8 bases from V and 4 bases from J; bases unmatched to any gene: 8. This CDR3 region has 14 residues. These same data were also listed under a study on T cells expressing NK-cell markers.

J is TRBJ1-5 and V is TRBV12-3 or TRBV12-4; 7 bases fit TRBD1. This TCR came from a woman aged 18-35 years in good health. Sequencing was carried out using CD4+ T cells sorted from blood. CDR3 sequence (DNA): TGTGCCAGCCGAATGGGACAGAGGAATCAGCCCCAGCATTTT. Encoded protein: CASRMGQRNQPQHF.